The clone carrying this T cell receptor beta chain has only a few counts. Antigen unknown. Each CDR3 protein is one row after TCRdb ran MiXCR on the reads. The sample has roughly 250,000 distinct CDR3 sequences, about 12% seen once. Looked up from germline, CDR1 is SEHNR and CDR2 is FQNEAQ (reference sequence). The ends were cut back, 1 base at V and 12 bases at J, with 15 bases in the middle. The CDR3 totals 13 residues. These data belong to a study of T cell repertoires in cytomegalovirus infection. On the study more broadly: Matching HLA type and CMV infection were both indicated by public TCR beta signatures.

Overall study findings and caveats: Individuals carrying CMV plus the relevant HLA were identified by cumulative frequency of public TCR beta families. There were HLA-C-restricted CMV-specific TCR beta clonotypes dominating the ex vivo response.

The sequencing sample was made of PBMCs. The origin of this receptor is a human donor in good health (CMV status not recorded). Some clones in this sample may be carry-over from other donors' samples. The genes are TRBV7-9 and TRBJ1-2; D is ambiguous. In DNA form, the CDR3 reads TGTGCCAGCAGCTTAGAAGGAGGATCCCGCAACACCTTC. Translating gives CASSLEGGSRNTF.